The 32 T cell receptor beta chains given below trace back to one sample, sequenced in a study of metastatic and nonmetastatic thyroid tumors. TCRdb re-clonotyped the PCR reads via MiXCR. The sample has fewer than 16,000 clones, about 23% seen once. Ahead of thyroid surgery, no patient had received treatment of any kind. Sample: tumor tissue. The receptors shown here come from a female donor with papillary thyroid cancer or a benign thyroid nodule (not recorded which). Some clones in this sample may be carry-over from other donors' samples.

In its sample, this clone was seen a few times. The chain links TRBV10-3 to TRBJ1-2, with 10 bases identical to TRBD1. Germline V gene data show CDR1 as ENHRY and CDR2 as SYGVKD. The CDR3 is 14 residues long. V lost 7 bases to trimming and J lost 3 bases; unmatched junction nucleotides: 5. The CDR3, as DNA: TGTGCCATCATTGACAGGGGGCGAGACTATGGCTACACCTTC. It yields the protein CAIIDRGRDYGYTF.

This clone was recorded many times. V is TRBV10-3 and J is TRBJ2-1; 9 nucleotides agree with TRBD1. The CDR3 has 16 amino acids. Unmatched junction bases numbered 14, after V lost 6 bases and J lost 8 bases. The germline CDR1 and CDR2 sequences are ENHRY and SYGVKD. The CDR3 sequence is CAISLSRDRDLDEQFF. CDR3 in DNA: TGTGCCATCAGCCTAAGCCGGGACAGGGATCTCGATGAGCAGTTCTTC.

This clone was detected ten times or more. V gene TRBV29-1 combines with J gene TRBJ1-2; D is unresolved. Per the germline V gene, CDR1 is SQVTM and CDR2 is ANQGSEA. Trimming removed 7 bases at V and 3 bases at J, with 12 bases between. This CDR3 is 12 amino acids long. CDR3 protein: CSGCADDYGYTF. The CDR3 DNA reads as TGCAGCGGCTGTGCAGACGACTATGGCTACACCTTC.

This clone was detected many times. Here the CDR3 reads CASSIERGSGLNTEAFF. CDR3 DNA: TGTGCCAGTAGTATAGAGAGGGGGTCAGGCCTGAACACTGAAGCTTTCTTT. The chain links TRBV19 to TRBJ1-1, with a tentative D call TRBD1 (6 bases). The V gene lost 0 bases and the J gene lost 0 bases, with 14 bases spanning the gap. From germline, CDR1 is LNHDA and CDR2 SQIVND (reference sequence). CDR3 length: 17 residues.

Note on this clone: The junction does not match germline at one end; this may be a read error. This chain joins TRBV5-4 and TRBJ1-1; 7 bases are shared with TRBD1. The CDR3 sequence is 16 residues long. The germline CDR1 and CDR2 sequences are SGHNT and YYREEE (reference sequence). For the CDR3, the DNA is TGTTCCAGCGCCGATGTTCAGGGGGTAAAGAACACTGAAGCTTTCTTT. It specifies CSSADVQGVKNTEAFF.

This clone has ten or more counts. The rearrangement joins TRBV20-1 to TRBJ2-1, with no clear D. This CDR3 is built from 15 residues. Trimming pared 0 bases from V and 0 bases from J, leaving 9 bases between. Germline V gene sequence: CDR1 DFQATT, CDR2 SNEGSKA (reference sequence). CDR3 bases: TGCAGTGCTAGAGATATGAGACACTCCTACAATGAGCAGTTCTTC. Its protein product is CSARDMRHSYNEQFF.

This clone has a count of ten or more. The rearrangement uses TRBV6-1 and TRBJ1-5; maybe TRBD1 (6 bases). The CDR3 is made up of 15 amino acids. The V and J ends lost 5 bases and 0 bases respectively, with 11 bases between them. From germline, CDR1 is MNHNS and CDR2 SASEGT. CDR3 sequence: CASSTGFYSNQPQHF. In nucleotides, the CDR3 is TGTGCCAGCAGTACAGGGTTTTATAGCAATCAGCCCCAGCATTTT.

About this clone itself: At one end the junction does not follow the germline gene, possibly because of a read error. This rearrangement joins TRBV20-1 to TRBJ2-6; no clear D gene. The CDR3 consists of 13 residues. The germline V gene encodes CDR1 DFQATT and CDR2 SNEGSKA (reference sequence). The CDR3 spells CSASGSVANVLTF. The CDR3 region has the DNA TGCAGTGCTAGTGGCTCTGTGGCCAACGTCCTGACTTTC.

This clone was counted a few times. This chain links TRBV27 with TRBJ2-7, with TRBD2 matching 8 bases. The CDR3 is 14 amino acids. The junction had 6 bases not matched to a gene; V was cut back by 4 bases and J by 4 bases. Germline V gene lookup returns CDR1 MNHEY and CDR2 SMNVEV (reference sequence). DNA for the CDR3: TGTGCCAGCAGTTCCGGGACTAGAAAATACGAGCAGTACTTC. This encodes CASSSGTRKYEQYF.

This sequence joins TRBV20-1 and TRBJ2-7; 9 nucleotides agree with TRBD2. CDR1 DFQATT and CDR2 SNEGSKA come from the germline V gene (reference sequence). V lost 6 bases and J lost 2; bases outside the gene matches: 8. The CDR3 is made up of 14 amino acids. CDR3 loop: CSASGREGTYEQYF. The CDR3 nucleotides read TGCAGTGCCAGCGGGCGGGAGGGGACCTACGAGCAGTACTTC.

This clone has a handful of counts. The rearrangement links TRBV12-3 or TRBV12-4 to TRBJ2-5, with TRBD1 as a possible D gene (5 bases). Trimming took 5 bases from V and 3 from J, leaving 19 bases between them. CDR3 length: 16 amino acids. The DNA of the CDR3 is TGTGCCAGCAGTGACACTGTAGACAGACCTAAAGAGACCCAGTACTTC. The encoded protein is CASSDTVDRPKETQYF.

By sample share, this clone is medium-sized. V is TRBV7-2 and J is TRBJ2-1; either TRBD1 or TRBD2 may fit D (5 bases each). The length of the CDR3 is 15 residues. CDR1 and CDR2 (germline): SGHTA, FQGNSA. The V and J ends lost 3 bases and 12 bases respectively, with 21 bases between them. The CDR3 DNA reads TGTGCCAGCAGCTTGGGGCTAGCCAGCGCGCTAGGGCAGTTCTTC. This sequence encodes CASSLGLASALGQFF.

The CDR3 DNA follows: TGTGCCAGCAGCCGGGACCAGCGTTCTTACAATGAGCAGTTCTTC. Amino acids: CASSRDQRSYNEQFF. V gene TRBV7-3 combines with J gene TRBJ2-1; D assignment may be TRBD1 or TRBD2 (5 bases each). This CDR3 comprises 15 residues. Trimming left V 5 bases short and J 4 bases short, with 15 bases between. CDR1 is SGHTA, CDR2 FQGTGA, per germline.

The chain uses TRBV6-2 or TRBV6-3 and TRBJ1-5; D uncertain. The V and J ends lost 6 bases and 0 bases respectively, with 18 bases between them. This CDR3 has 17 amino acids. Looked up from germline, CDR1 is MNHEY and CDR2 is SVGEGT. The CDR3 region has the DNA TGTGCCAGCAGAGACAAGTCCAGTCCCAATAGCAATCAGCCCCAGCATTTT. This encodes CASRDKSSPNSNQPQHF.

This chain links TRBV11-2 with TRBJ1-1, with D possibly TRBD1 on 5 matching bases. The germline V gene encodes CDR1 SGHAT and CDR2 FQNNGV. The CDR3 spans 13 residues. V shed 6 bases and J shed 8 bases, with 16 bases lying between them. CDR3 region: CASSSFRKGEAFF. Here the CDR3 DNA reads TGTGCCAGCAGTTCATTTAGGAAGGGGGAAGCTTTCTTT.

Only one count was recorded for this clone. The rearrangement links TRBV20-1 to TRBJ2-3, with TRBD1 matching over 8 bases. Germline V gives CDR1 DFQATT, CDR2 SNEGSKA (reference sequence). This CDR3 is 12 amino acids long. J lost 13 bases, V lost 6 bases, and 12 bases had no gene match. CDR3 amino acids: CSATGTGGTKYF. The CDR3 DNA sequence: TGCAGTGCCACGGGGACAGGCGGGACGAAGTATTTT.

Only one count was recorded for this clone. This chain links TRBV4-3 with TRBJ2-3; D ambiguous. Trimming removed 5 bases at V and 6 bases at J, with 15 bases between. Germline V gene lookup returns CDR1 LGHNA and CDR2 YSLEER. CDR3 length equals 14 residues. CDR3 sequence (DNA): TGCGCCAGCAGCGAAAGACTCGCTAAGGATACGCAGTATTTT. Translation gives CASSERLAKDTQYF.

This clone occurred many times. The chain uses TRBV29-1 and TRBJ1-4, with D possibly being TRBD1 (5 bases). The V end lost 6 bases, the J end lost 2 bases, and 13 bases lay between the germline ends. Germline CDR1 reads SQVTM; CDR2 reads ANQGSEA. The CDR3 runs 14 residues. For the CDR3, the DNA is TGCAGCGTCCTGATAGGGGTCACTAATGAAAAACTGTTTTTT. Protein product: CSVLIGVTNEKLFF.

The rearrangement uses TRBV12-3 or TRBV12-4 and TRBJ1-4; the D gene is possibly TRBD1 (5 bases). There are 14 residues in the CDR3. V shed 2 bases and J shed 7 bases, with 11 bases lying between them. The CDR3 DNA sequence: TGTGCCAGCAGTTTACGGGCAGGGTTTGAAAAACTGTTTTTT. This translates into CASSLRAGFEKLFF.

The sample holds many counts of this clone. The CDR3 is CSARRSSGSVNEQFF. The CDR3 bases are TGCAGTGCCCGGAGGTCCAGCGGGAGTGTCAATGAGCAGTTCTTC. This chain uses TRBV20-1 with TRBJ2-1, with 8 positions matching TRBD2. Germline V lookup: CDR1 DFQATT, CDR2 SNEGSKA (reference sequence). The CDR3 is made up of 15 amino acids. V lost 6 bases and J lost 6; bases outside the gene matches: 13.

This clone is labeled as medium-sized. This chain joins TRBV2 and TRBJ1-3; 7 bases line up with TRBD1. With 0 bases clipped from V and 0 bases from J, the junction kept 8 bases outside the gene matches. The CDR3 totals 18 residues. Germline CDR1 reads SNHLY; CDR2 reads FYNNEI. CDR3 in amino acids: CASSEAIGQAASGNTIYF. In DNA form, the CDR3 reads TGTGCCAGCAGTGAAGCGATCGGACAGGCCGCCTCTGGAAACACCATATATTTT.

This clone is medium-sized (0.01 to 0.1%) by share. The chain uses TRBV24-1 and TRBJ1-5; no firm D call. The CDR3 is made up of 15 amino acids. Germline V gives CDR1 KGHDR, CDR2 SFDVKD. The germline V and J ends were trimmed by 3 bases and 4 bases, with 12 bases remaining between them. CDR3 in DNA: TGTGCCACCAGTGATAACCGGGATACGAATCAGCCCCAGCATTTT. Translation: CATSDNRDTNQPQHF.

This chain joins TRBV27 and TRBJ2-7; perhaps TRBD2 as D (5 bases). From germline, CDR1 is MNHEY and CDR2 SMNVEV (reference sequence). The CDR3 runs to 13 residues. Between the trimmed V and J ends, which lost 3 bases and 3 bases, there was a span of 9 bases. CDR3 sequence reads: CASSFREYYEQYF. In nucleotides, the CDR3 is TGTGCCAGCAGTTTTAGGGAGTACTACGAGCAGTACTTC.

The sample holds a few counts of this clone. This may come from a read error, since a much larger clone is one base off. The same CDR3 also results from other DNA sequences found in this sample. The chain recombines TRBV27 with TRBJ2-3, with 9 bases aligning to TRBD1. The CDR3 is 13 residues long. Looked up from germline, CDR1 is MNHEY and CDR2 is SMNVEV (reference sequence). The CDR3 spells CASKRDRADTQYF. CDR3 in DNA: TGTGCCAGCAAAAGGGACAGGGCCGATACGCAGTATTTC.

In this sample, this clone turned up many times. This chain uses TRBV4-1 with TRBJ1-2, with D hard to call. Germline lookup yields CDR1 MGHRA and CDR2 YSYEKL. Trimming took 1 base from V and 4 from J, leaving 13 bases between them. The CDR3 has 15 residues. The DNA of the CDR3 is TGCGCCAGCAGCCAAGCGGGCGATGGCCTCTATGGCTACACCTTC. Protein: CASSQAGDGLYGYTF.

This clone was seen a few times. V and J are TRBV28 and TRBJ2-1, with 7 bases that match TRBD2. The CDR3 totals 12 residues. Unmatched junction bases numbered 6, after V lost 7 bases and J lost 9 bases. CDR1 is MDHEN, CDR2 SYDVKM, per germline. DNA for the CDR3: TGTGCCAGCACCCCGGGGGGTGGTGAGCAGTTCTTC. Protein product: CASTPGGGEQFF.

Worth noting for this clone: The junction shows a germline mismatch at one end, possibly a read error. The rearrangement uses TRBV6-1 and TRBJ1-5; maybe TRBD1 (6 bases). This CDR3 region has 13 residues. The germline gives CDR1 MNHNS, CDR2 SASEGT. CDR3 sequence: CASSDRGNHPQHF. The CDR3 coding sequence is TGTGCCAGCAGTGACAGGGGCAATCATCCCCAGCATTTT.

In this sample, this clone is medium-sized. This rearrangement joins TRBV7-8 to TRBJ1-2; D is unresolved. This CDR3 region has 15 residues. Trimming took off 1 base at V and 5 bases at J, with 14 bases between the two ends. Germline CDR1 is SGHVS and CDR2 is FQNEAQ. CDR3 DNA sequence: TGTGCCAGCAGCTTAGGGGCAGGTGGCGATTATGGCTACACCTTC. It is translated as CASSLGAGGDYGYTF.

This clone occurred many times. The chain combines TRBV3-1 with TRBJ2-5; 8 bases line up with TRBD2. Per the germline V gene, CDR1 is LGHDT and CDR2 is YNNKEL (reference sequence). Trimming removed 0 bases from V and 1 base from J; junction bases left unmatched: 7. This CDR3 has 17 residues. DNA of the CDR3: TGTGCCAGCAGCCAAGACCGGCTAGCGGGTATCCAAGAGACCCAGTACTTC. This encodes CASSQDRLAGIQETQYF.

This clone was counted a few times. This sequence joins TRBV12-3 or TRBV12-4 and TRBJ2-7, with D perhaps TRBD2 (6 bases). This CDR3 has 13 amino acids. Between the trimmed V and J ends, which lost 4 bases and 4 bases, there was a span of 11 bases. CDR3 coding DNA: TGTGCCAGCAGTTGGGGGGTAGTATACGAGCAGTACTTC. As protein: CASSWGVVYEQYF.

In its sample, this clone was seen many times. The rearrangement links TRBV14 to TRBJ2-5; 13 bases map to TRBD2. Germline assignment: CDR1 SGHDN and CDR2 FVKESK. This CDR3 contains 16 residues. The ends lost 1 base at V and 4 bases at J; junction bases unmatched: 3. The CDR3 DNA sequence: TGTGCCAGCAGCCAAGGACTAGCGGGAGGATTAGAGACCCAGTACTTC. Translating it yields CASSQGLAGGLETQYF.

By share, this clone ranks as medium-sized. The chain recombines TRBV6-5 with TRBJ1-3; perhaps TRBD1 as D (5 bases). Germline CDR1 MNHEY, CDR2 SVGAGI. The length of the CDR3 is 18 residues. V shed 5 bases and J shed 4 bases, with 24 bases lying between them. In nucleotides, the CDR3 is TGTGCCAGCAGTCTAGACCCCCCGGGGACGGCGGGGGGAAACACCATATATTTT. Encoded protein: CASSLDPPGTAGGNTIYF.